The sequence of this T cell receptor beta chain was determined in a study of shared clonotypes between healthy human individuals. With regard to this clone: The antigen is unknown.

Generated by immunoSEQ multiplex PCR, the TCRdb table keeps only in-frame clones and is missing some. In the table there are millions of clones, approximately 90% of which are singletons. Germline CDR1 MGHDK, CDR2 SYGVNS. Trimming took 0 bases from V and 2 from J; bases not matched to a gene: 2. This CDR3 has 15 amino acids. Whole-study findings and limits: In a few donors, around 5% of naive CD4 clonotypes appeared in common. Memory subsets had estimated richness that was generally smaller than that of naive subsets.

This chain joins TRBV25-1 and TRBJ2-3; 7 bases line up with TRBD2. The source is a man between 18 and 29 years old in good health. Material for sequencing was naive CD4+ T cells sorted from blood. The subset here: CD45RA+ positively selected. The CDR3 region is CASSEYRGDTDTQYF. The DNA of the CDR3 is TGTGCCAGCAGTGAATATCGGGGGGACACAGATACGCAGTATTTT.